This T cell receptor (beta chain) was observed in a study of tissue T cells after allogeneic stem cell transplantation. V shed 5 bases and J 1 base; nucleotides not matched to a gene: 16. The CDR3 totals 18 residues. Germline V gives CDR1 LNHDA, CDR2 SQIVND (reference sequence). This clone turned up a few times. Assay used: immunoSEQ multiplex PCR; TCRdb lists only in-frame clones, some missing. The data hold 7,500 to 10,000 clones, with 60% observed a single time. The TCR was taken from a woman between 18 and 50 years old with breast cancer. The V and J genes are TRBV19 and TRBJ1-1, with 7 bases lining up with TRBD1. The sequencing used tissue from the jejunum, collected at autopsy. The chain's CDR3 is CASSALDRAETENTEAFF. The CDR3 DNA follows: TGTGCCAGTAGTGCCCTCGACAGGGCCGAAACCGAGAACACTGAAGCTTTCTTT. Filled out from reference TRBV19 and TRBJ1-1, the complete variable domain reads DGGITQSPKYLFRKEGQNVTLSCEQNLNHDAMYWYRQDPGQGLRLIYYSQIVNDFQKGDIAEGYSVSREKKESFPLTVTSAQKNPTAFYLCASSALDRAETENTEAFFGQGTRLTVV.